The 2 T cell receptor beta chains reported below all come from one sample, sequenced in a study of blood T cell repertoires in COVID-19. Sequenced by immunoSEQ multiplex PCR; TCRdb stores in-frame clones only, minus some. The sample yields about 200,000 clones, 80% to 90% seen once. Sequencing was carried out using peripheral blood. Source of these receptors: a man aged 25 to 40 who had recovered from COVID-19.

This clone was seen once. The chain joins TRBV7-9 to TRBJ2-7, with D possibly TRBD1 on 6 matching bases. V gave up 0 bases and J gave up 4 bases, with 7 bases separating them. Germline-derived CDR1 and CDR2 are SEHNR and FQNEAQ (reference sequence). The CDR3 consists of 13 residues. CDR3 nucleotides: TGTGCCAGCAGCTTAGCTACAGGGTACGAGCAGTACTTC. Translated, it gives CASSLATGYEQYF.

This clone was seen just once. This chain connects TRBV10-1 to TRBJ1-5; D unclear. In germline, CDR1 is WNHNN, CDR2 SYGVQD (reference sequence). The CDR3 has 13 residues. Trimming left V 2 bases short and J 5 bases short, with 7 bases between. CDR3 in amino acids: CASSENSYQPQHF. CDR3 DNA sequence: TGCGCCAGCAGTGAGAACAGTTATCAGCCCCAGCATTTT.